This T cell receptor (beta chain) was recovered during a study of PD-L1 blockade in urothelial cancer. Germline V gives CDR1 MGHRA, CDR2 YSYEKL. This CDR3 region has 15 residues. V gave up 0 bases and J gave up 0 bases, with 8 bases separating them. Clones were read by immunoSEQ multiplex PCR, and TCRdb kept only the in-frame ones, dropping some. The sample carries about 76,000 clones, less than 95% recorded once. Sample time point: peripheral blood 6 weeks after treatment start. Patients were living with locally advanced or metastatic urothelial carcinoma. This receptor was taken from an elderly woman with urothelial cancer. The chain employs TRBV4-1 and TRBJ1-1; TRBD1 is a possible D gene (6 bases). This sample comprised PBMCs, obtained around atezolizumab (anti-PD-L1) treatment. In DNA form, the CDR3 reads TGCGCCAGCAGCCAAGAGGGGACACTGAACACTGAAGCTTTCTTT. Translated: CASSQEGTLNTEAFF.